The clone carrying this TCR beta chain was seen more than once but under ten times. The antigen is undetermined. These data are taken from a study of T cells after yellow fever vaccination. Study outcomes and limitations: A large majority of primary-vaccination clones showed up again after the booster (just under 97% CD4, roughly 88% CD8). Abundant clonotypes (contaminants from the bulk population) could be present in FACS-sorted repertoires.

Germline lookup yields CDR1 SGHTA and CDR2 FQGTGA. V was pared by 4 bases and J by 10 bases, with 7 bases between. The CDR3 spans 11 residues. Production of TCR cDNA was by 5'RACE template switching, which also added a universal primer site and UMIs. TCRdb reprocessed the 5' RACE reads with MiXCR, giving one entry per CDR3 protein. The sample records about 580,000 distinct CDR3 sequences, about 15% being singletons. Material: PBMCs, obtained 5 to 6 days after the first yellow fever vaccination. This receptor was taken from a man between 18 and 29 years old who received the YFV17D yellow fever vaccine. This chain links TRBV7-3 with TRBJ2-2; D not resolved. CDR3 amino acids: CASSSSEELFF. The DNA for the CDR3 is TGTGCCAGCAGCTCCTCTGAGGAGCTGTTTTTT. The variable domain in full, with the rest retrieved from reference TRBV7-3 and TRBJ2-2, is GAGVSQTPSNKVTEKGKYVELRCDPISGHTALYWYRQSLGQGPEFLIYFQGTGAADDSGLPNDRFFAVRPEGSVSTLKIQRTERGDSAVYLCASSSSEELFFGEGSRLTVL.